This entry lists 29 T cell receptor beta chains sequenced from one sample in a study of long-term antiretroviral therapy in people with HIV. Samples were assayed with immunoSEQ v3.0 at survey level. Only in-frame clones appear in the TCRdb table, and some are missing; sequencing was by immunoSEQ multiplex PCR. The data hold roughly 18,000 clones, with 90% to 95% observed a single time. Sequencing was performed on unsorted PBMCs, taken 3 years after starting antiretroviral therapy. The source of these receptors is a man in his fifties with HIV.

The chain has TRBV11-2 and TRBJ2-7; D remains unclear. With 3 bases removed from V and 0 bases from J, the gap between germline ends came to 9 bases. From germline, CDR1 is SGHAT and CDR2 FQNNGV. This CDR3 spans 14 amino acids. DNA of the CDR3: TGTGCCAGCAGCTTTGGGCTGAGCTCCTACGAGCAGTACTTC. Its protein is CASSFGLSSYEQYF.

The V call is TRBV6-6, the J call TRBJ2-1; TRBD2 aligns across 10 bases. Unmatched junction bases numbered 2, after V lost 1 base and J lost 5 bases. Germline CDR1 MNHNY, CDR2 SVGAGI (reference sequence). The CDR3 has 15 amino acids. The CDR3 nucleotides are TGTGCCAGCAGTTACTTACTAGCGGGGAACAATGAGCAGTTCTTC. Translation: CASSYLLAGNNEQFF.

J is TRBJ1-2 and V is TRBV11-2; a possible D gene is TRBD1 (5 bases). Germline V CDR1 and CDR2: SGHAT, FQNNGV. CDR3 length equals 15 residues. V lost 3 bases, J lost 1 base, and 12 bases lay in between. This CDR3 reads CASSFRDVDNYGYTF. CDR3 sequence (DNA): TGTGCCAGCAGCTTCCGGGACGTAGATAACTATGGCTACACCTTC.

The V call is TRBV5-4, the J call TRBJ1-2; weak D call: TRBD1 (6 bases). Germline V CDR1 and CDR2: SGHNT, YYREEE (reference sequence). This CDR3 region has 16 residues. V gave up 6 bases and J gave up 4 bases, with 22 bases separating them. In DNA, the CDR3 is TGTGCCAGCACCTCTGGGGGGGGCGGACTTGCCTATGGCTACACCTTC. The encoded protein is CASTSGGGGLAYGYTF.

The CDR3 is CASSMTGRGGPDTQYF. The CDR3 DNA sequence: TGTGCCAGTAGTATGACGGGGCGGGGGGGCCCCGATACGCAGTATTTT. This sequence joins TRBV19 and TRBJ2-3, with 9 bases aligning to TRBD2. Losses at the gene ends were 3 bases for V and 6 bases for J; bases not matched to a gene: 10. This CDR3 is built from 16 residues. Per the germline V gene, CDR1 is LNHDA and CDR2 is SQIVND (reference sequence).

The chain couples TRBV4-1 to TRBJ2-3; 12 bases map to TRBD2. V shed 0 bases and J 1 base; nucleotides not matched to a gene: 5. The germline gives CDR1 MGHRA, CDR2 YSYEKL. The CDR3 spans 18 residues. DNA of the CDR3: TGCGCCAGCAGCCAAGATCTGTCTAGCGGGGGGGGCACAGATACGCAGTATTTT. Residues: CASSQDLSSGGGTDTQYF.

The chain has TRBV7-2 and TRBJ2-3; possibly TRBD1 for D (5 bases). V lost 5 bases, J lost 0 bases, and 9 bases lay in between. Germline V lookup: CDR1 SGHTA, CDR2 FQGNSA. The length of the CDR3 is 14 residues. CDR3 DNA sequence: TGTGCCAGCAGCCCTCAGGGAAGCACAGATACGCAGTATTTT. It yields the protein CASSPQGSTDTQYF.

This clone has only one observation. The genes are TRBV5-4 and TRBJ2-2; D is perhaps TRBD1 or TRBD2 (5 bases each). In germline, CDR1 is SGHNT, CDR2 YYREEE (reference sequence). CDR3 size: 16 residues. V lost 4 bases, J lost 0 bases, and 13 bases lay in between. The CDR3 sequence: CASSDGTAPNTGELFF. The CDR3 region has the DNA TGTGCCAGCAGCGACGGGACCGCTCCGAACACCGGGGAGCTGTTTTTT.

The chain joins TRBV7-6 to TRBJ1-6; D gene uncertain. Germline V gene lookup returns CDR1 SGHVS and CDR2 FNYEAQ. The CDR3 sequence is 15 residues long. V was clipped by 6 bases and J by 0 bases, with 9 bases between them. CDR3 amino acids: CASSPTPSYNSPLHF. The CDR3 DNA follows: TGTGCCAGCAGTCCTACCCCCTCCTATAATTCACCCCTCCACTTT. The entire variable domain, with the rest obtained from reference TRBV7-6 and TRBJ1-6, is as follows: GAGVSQSPRYKVTKRGQDVALRCDPISGHVSLYWYRQALGQGPEFLTYFNYEAQQDKSGLPNDRFSAERPEGSISTLTIQRTEQRDSAMYRCASSPTPSYNSPLHFGNGTRLTVT.

V usage is TRBV27 and J usage is TRBJ2-3; D is unresolved. The CDR3 runs to 14 residues. Germline CDR1 is MNHEY and CDR2 is SMNVEV (reference sequence). Between the trimmed V and J ends, which lost 1 base and 0 bases, there was a span of 5 bases. As DNA, the CDR3 is TGTGCCAGCAGTTTATTCCGGAGCACAGATACGCAGTATTTT. Translation gives CASSLFRSTDTQYF.

The chain joins TRBV7-2 to TRBJ1-3; a weak D match, TRBD1 (5 bases). V was pared by 1 base and J by 0 bases, with 13 bases between. The germline gives CDR1 SGHTA, CDR2 FQGNSA. The length of the CDR3 is 17 residues. CDR3 region: CASSLGVGANSGNTIYF. The CDR3 bases are TGTGCCAGCAGCTTAGGTGTTGGGGCGAACTCTGGAAACACCATATATTTT.

The J gene is TRBJ2-7, the V gene TRBV18; the D gene is possibly TRBD2 (6 bases). Per germline, CDR1 KGHSH and CDR2 LQKENI. Between the trimmed V and J ends, which lost 5 bases and 1 base, there was a span of 15 bases. CDR3 length: 15 residues. CDR3 DNA: TGTGCCAGCTCAGACCTTAACGGGGGTTCCTACGAGCAGTACTTC. It is translated as CASSDLNGGSYEQYF. The full variable domain, its missing parts supplied by reference TRBV18 and TRBJ2-7, is NAGVMQNPRHLVRRRGQEARLRCSPMKGHSHVYWYRQLPEEGLKFMVYLQKENIIDESGMPKERFSAEFPKEGPSILRIQQVVRGDSAAYFCASSDLNGGSYEQYFGPGTRLTVT.

The rearrangement links TRBV28 to TRBJ1-2; a weak D match, TRBD1 (5 bases). CDR3 size: 13 residues. V lost 7 bases and J lost 7, with 16 bases in between. Germline values: CDR1 MDHEN, CDR2 SYDVKM. The CDR3 nucleotides read TGTGCCAGCACCATCGGGGGTCGCGGTGGCTACACCTTC. This codes for CASTIGGRGGYTF.

V and J are TRBV7-9 and TRBJ2-1; 11 nucleotides agree with TRBD1. Germline trimming cut 5 bases from V and 8 bases from J; bases unmatched to any gene: 8. The CDR3 is 15 residues long. The germline gives CDR1 SEHNR, CDR2 FQNEAQ (reference sequence). The CDR3 nucleotides read TGTGCCAGCAGCACCGGACAGGGGGCGCGCTATGAGCAGTTCTTC. This sequence encodes CASSTGQGARYEQFF.

V is TRBV10-1 and J is TRBJ2-2; 7 nucleotides line up with TRBD2. The V gene end was trimmed by 8 bases and the J gene end by 3 bases; junction bases not matched to a gene: 9. The CDR3 is 15 amino acids. Germline CDR1 reads WNHNN; CDR2 reads SYGVQD (reference sequence). Here the CDR3 reads CASGAGSGDTGELFF. The CDR3 bases are TGCGCCAGCGGAGCGGGGTCGGGAGACACCGGGGAGCTGTTTTTT.

This clone showed up just once. V and J are TRBV6-1 and TRBJ2-1; 8 positions match TRBD2. The CDR3 is 14 amino acids. Trimming took 4 bases from V and 4 from J; bases not matched to a gene: 3. Germline CDR1 and CDR2: MNHNS and SASEGT. The CDR3 region has the DNA TGTGCCAGCAGTGCCCGGGGGGGGTACAATGAGCAGTTCTTC. As protein: CASSARGGYNEQFF.

V is TRBV5-1 and J is TRBJ2-7; 9 nucleotides agree with TRBD1. The CDR3 sequence is 15 residues long. The germline gives CDR1 SGHRS, CDR2 YFSETQ. With 4 bases clipped from V and 3 bases from J, the junction kept 8 bases outside the gene matches. The CDR3 DNA follows: TGCGCCAGCAGCCGTGGACAGGGGACGGGCTACGAGCAGTACTTC. This sequence encodes CASSRGQGTGYEQYF. The full variable domain, completed using reference TRBV5-1 and TRBJ2-7, is KAGVTQTPRYLIKTRGQQVTLSCSPISGHRSVSWYQQTPGQGLQFLFEYFSETQRNKGNFPGRFSGRQFSNSRSEMNVSTLELGDSALYLCASSRGQGTGYEQYFGPGTRLTVT.

The rearrangement joins TRBV7-6 to TRBJ2-3; D possibly corresponds to TRBD2 (5 bases). Germline loops: CDR1 SGHVS, CDR2 FNYEAQ. V was clipped by 4 bases and J by 5 bases, with 10 bases between them. The CDR3 runs 13 residues. This chain's CDR3 is CASSYGRGDTQYF. The CDR3 nucleotides read TGTGCCAGCAGCTACGGACGGGGAGATACGCAGTATTTT.

The chain employs TRBV7-2 and TRBJ1-1; TRBD1 agrees at 7 bases. Germline V gene sequence: CDR1 SGHTA, CDR2 FQGNSA. This CDR3 is 13 amino acids long. The trim removed 4 bases at V and 5 bases at J, leaving 4 bases unmatched. CDR3 DNA sequence: TGTGCCAGCAGCTCCAGGGGGAGGACTGAAGCTTTCTTT. It codes for CASSSRGRTEAFF.

The chain carries TRBV27 and TRBJ1-2; possibly TRBD1 for D (6 bases). Germline CDR1 is MNHEY and CDR2 is SMNVEV (reference sequence). The ends were cut back, 2 bases at V and 2 bases at J, with 9 bases in the middle. The CDR3 runs to 14 residues. The CDR3 region has the DNA TGTGCCAGCAGTTTAGAGGGGGGCAACTATGGCTACACCTTC. It specifies CASSLEGGNYGYTF.

The chain employs TRBV15 and TRBJ1-2; 7 nucleotides match TRBD1. After removal of 3 bases from V and 2 bases from J, the junction contained 9 bases not matched to a gene. This CDR3 has 16 residues. From germline, CDR1 is LNHNV and CDR2 YYDKDF (reference sequence). Here the CDR3 reads CATSRRDAQGNYGYTF. The CDR3 nucleotides are TGTGCCACCAGCAGGAGAGACGCACAGGGGAACTATGGCTACACCTTC.

The chain joins TRBV6-6 to TRBJ1-1, with 8 bases aligning to TRBD1. In germline, CDR1 is MNHNY, CDR2 SVGAGI (reference sequence). With V trimmed by 6 bases and J by 0 bases, 9 bases remained unmatched. This CDR3 contains 16 residues. The CDR3 loop is CASSPVRDRLNTEAFF. The CDR3, as DNA: TGTGCCAGCAGCCCCGTCCGGGACAGGCTGAACACTGAAGCTTTCTTT.

The chain carries TRBV19 and TRBJ1-3; 8 positions match TRBD1. The germline CDR1 and CDR2 sequences are LNHDA and SQIVND (reference sequence). The CDR3 runs to 15 residues. V gave up 5 bases and J gave up 3 bases; unmatched junction bases: 6. CDR3 amino acids: CASSVDRGYGNTIYF. CDR3 sequence (DNA): TGTGCCAGTAGTGTCGACAGGGGTTATGGAAACACCATATATTTT.

J is TRBJ2-7 and V is TRBV14; D not resolved. This CDR3 is 11 amino acids long. The V gene's germline CDR1 is SGHDN and CDR2 FVKESK. Trimming left V 9 bases short and J 1 base short, with 7 bases between. The CDR3 region is CASSRSYEQYF. The CDR3 bases are TGTGCCAGTAGTCGATCCTACGAGCAGTACTTC.

The V gene is TRBV27, the J gene TRBJ2-5, with 9 bases that match TRBD2. The J segment lost 5 bases and the V segment lost 1 base, leaving 8 bases of the junction unmatched. Germline CDR1 reads MNHEY; CDR2 reads SMNVEV (reference sequence). This CDR3 is built from 16 residues. The CDR3 reads CASSLWAGGQGETQYF. CDR3 DNA sequence: TGTGCCAGCAGTTTATGGGCGGGGGGGCAGGGGGAGACCCAGTACTTC.

The chain joins TRBV4-3 to TRBJ2-7; 9 bases align to TRBD1. J gave up 1 base and V 3 bases, and 4 bases lay outside the gene matches. Looked up from germline, CDR1 is LGHNA and CDR2 is YSLEER. The CDR3 is 15 residues long. CDR3 nucleotides: TGCGCCAGCAGCCAGTACGGGACAGGGTCCTACGAGCAGTACTTC. This encodes CASSQYGTGSYEQYF.

This chain joins TRBV11-2 and TRBJ2-3, with no clear D. This CDR3 contains 12 residues. CDR1 and CDR2 (germline): SGHAT, FQNNGV. V was trimmed by 3 bases and J by 6 bases, leaving 7 bases between them. The CDR3 loop reads CASSFVLDTQYF. CDR3 in DNA: TGTGCCAGCAGCTTTGTTCTGGATACGCAGTATTTT.

The V call is TRBV6-6, the J call TRBJ2-5, with TRBD1 identical over 9 bases. The junction had 6 bases not matched to a gene; V was cut back by 2 bases and J by 2 bases. This CDR3 region has 16 residues. CDR1 and CDR2 from the germline V gene are MNHNY and SVGAGI (reference sequence). The CDR3 is CASSYRTGTGQETQYF. In DNA, the CDR3 is TGTGCCAGCAGTTACCGGACGGGGACAGGGCAAGAGACCCAGTACTTC.

The chain is built from TRBV19 and TRBJ2-5, with D perhaps TRBD1 (6 bases). This CDR3 is 14 amino acids long. Germline V lookup: CDR1 LNHDA, CDR2 SQIVND (reference sequence). The V end lost 5 bases, the J end lost 3 bases, and 13 bases lay between the germline ends. CDR3 in amino acids: CASSGQGGEETQYF. The CDR3 DNA follows: TGTGCCAGTAGTGGACAAGGGGGTGAAGAGACCCAGTACTTC.